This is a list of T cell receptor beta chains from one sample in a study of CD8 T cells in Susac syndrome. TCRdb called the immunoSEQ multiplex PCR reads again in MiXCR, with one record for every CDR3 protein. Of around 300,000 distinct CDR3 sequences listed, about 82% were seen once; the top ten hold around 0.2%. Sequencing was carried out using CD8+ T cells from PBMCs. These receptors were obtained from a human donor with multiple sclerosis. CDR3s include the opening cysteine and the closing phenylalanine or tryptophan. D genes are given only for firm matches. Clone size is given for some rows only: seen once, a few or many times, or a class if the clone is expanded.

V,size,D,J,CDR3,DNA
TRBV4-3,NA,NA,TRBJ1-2,CASSQDQSGGYYGYTF,TGCGCCAGCAGCCAAGATCAAAGCGGTGGATACTATGGCTACACCTTC
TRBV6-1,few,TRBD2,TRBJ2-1,CASIGVLAGRTQSSYNEQFF,TGTGCCAGCATTGGAGTTCTAGCGGGCCGTACACAGAGCTCCTACAATGAGCAGTTCTTC
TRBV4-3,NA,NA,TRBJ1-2,CASSPSRNFGYTF,TGCGCCAGCAGTCCTTCACGAAACTTTGGCTACACCTTC
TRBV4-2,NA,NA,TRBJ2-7,CASSQWFGGAYEQYF,TGTGCCAGCAGCCAATGGTTCGGCGGGGCCTACGAGCAGTACTTC
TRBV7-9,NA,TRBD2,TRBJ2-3,CASSHGKAGVETDTQYF,TGTGCCAGCAGCCACGGAAAAGCGGGAGTTGAGACAGATACGCAGTATTTT
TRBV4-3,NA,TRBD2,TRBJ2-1,CASSQLWSLAGAHNEQFF,TGCGCCAGCAGCCAATTGTGGAGCTTAGCGGGAGCGCATAATGAGCAGTTCTTC
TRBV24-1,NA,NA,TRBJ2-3,CATSDLRSGISTDTQYF,TGTGCCACCAGTGATTTGCGATCGGGGATTAGCACAGATACGCAGTATTTT
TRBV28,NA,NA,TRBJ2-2,CAVTRTIQGGELFF,TGTGCCGTAACGAGGACTATCCAGGGCGGGGAGCTGTTTTTT
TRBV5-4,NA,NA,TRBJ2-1,CASSLISNEQFF,TGTGCCAGCAGCTTGATTAGTAATGAGCAGTTCTTC
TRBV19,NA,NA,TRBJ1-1,CASSTHSNTEAFF,TGTGCCAGTAGTACCCACTCGAACACTGAAGCTTTCTTT
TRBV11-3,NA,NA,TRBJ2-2,CASSLVTGVGTGELFF,TGTGCCAGCAGCTTAGTCACGGGGGTCGGTACCGGGGAGCTGTTTTTT
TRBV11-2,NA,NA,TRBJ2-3,CASSPHVGLAKNLSSTDTQYF,TGTGCCAGCAGCCCCCATGTCGGCTTAGCGAAGAACTTATCTAGCACAGATACGCAGTATTTT
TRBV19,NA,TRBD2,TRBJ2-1,CASSFQLAGGHYNEQFF,TGTGCCAGTAGTTTCCAATTAGCGGGAGGGCACTACAATGAGCAGTTCTTC
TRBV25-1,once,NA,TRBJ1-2,CASSRANYGYTF,TGTGCCAGCAGTAGGGCCAACTATGGCTACACCTTC
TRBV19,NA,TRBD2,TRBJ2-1,CASSVALAGGSSYNEQFF,TGTGCCAGTAGTGTGGCACTAGCGGGAGGGAGCTCCTACAATGAGCAGTTCTTC
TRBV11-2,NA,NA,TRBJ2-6,CASSLEHAKCASNSGANVLTF,TGTGCCAGCAGCTTAGAGCATGCCAAATGTGCTTCTAACTCTGGGGCCAACGTCCTGACTTTC
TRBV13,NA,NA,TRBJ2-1,CASSQGIPGNEQFF,TGTGCCAGCAGCCAGGGGATCCCGGGAAATGAGCAGTTCTTC
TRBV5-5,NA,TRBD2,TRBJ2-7,CASSLGLAGGLVEQYF,TGTGCCAGCAGCTTGGGGTTAGCGGGGGGACTCGTCGAGCAGTACTTC
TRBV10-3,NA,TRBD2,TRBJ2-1,CASGSSGVSYNEQFF,TGTGCCTCCGGATCTAGCGGAGTCTCCTACAATGAGCAGTTCTTC
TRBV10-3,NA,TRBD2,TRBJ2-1,CATQPTGLGYYEQFF,TGTGCCACCCAGCCCACGGGACTAGGGTATTATGAGCAGTTCTTC
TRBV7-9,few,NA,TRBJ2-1,CASSFYYNEQFF,TGTGCCAGCAGCTTTTATTACAATGAGCAGTTCTTC
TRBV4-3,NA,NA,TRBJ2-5,CASSQDGLYRETQYF,TGCGCCAGCAGCCAAGATGGACTCTACAGGGAGACCCAGTACTTC
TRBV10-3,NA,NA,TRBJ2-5,CAISGQRGETQYF,TGTGCCATCAGTGGTCAGAGAGGAGAGACCCAGTACTTC
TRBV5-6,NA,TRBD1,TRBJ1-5,CASSLWTGGINQPQHF,TGTGCCAGCAGCCTATGGACAGGGGGCATCAATCAGCCCCAGCATTTT
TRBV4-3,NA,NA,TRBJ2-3,CASSQDGPGAAYRDTQYF,TGCGCCAGCAGCCAAGATGGCCCGGGGGCGGCATACAGAGATACGCAGTATTTT
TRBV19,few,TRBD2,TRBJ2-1,CASSLSSGDYNEQFF,TGTGCCAGTAGCTTATCTAGCGGGGATTACAATGAGCAGTTCTTC
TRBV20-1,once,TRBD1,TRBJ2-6,CSAQGAFSGANVLTF,TGCAGTGCTCAGGGGGCGTTCTCTGGGGCCAACGTCCTGACTTTC
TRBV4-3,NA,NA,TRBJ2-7,CASSQEVLRELDYEQYF,TGCGCCAGCAGCCAAGAGGTCCTACGGGAGTTGGACTACGAGCAGTACTTC
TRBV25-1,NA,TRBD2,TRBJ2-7,CASSGLAGARYF,TGTGCCAGCAGTGGGCTAGCGGGAGCGCGGTACTTC
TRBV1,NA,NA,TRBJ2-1,CTSSQDPPGSVYEQFF,TGCACCAGCAGCCAAGACCCCCCCGGGAGCGTCTATGAGCAGTTCTTC
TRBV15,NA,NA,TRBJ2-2,CATSRDLVDSNTGELFF,TGTGCCACCAGCAGAGATCTTGTGGATTCGAACACCGGGGAGCTGTTTTTT
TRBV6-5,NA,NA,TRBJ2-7,CASSYDSFSYEQYF,TGTGCCAGCAGTTATGACAGTTTTTCCTACGAGCAGTACTTC
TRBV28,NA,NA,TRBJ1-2,CASSLVGNPNYGYTF,TGTGCCAGCAGTTTAGTGGGGAACCCTAACTATGGCTACACCTTC
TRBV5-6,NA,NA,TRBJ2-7,CASSLESRPVLSEQYF,TGTGCCAGCAGCTTGGAGTCGCGGCCCGTCTTGAGTGAGCAGTACTTC
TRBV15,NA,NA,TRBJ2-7,CATSRDPNSYEQYF,TGTGCCACCAGCAGGGACCCGAACTCCTACGAGCAGTACTTC
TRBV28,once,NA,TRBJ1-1,CASSSPLATEAFF,TGTGCCAGCAGCTCCCCCCTGGCCACTGAAGCTTTCTTT
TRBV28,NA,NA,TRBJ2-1,CASSRVGGGNYNEQFF,TGTGCCAGCAGCCGTGTGGGGGGCGGTAACTACAATGAGCAGTTCTTC
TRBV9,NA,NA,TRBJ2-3,CASSGIGNTQYF,TGTGCCAGCAGCGGCATAGGGAATACGCAGTATTTT
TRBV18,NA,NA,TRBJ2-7,CASSPWDSSYEQYF,TGTGCCAGCTCACCGTGGGATAGCTCCTACGAGCAGTACTTC
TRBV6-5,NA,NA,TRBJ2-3,CASSYSPRPRATDTQYF,TGTGCCAGCAGTTACTCGCCGAGACCGAGGGCGACAGATACGCAGTATTTT
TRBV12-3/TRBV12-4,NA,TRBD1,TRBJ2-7,CASSLDGTGGYNEQYF,TGTGCCAGCAGTTTAGACGGGACAGGGGGCTATAACGAGCAGTACTTC
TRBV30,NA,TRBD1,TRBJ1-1,CAWSLGTGYTEAFF,TGTGCCTGGAGCTTGGGGACAGGTTACACTGAAGCTTTCTTT
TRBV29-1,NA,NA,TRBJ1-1,CSVVGWRVTEAFF,TGCAGCGTTGTAGGATGGCGGGTCACTGAAGCTTTCTTT
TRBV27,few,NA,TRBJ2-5,CASSGPGRKYF,TGTGCCAGCAGTGGACCGGGACGAAAGTACTTC
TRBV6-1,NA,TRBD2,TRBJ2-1,CASSLPPGGRAIGEQFF,TGTGCCAGCAGTCTCCCCCCGGGCGGGAGGGCCATTGGGGAGCAGTTCTTC